This record looks at one TCR beta chain sequence and its context. Its matching antigen is unknown. The data are from a study of blood T cells in healthy people across ages. Overall study context: Roughly one uniquely barcoded beta molecule per two T cells was captured.

Overall study findings and caveats: TCR beta diversity was tightly associated with the proportion of naive T cells.

Primed by a sample-barcoded 5' primer and a J-beta primer mix, a second PCR proceeded for 7 to 11 cycles. MiXCR, applied by TCRdb to the 5' RACE reads, yields one record per CDR3 protein. The sample holds about 800,000 distinct CDR3 sequences, 58% seen once. Total RNA amounts of at least 6 micrograms were extracted per sample. This TCR derives from a man under 40 in good health. Sequencing used blood.

The CDR3 coding sequence is TGTGCCAGCAGTTACGGGACAAGACAGGGGGCGACGCAGTACTTC. Translating it yields CASSYGTRQGATQYF. The chain carries TRBV6-2 or TRBV6-3 and TRBJ2-7; 10 positions agree with TRBD1. Germline V lookup: CDR1 MNHEY, CDR2 SVGEGT. J gave up 9 bases and V 2 bases, and 10 bases lay outside the gene matches. CDR3 size: 15 residues.